This entry lists 17 T cell receptor beta chains sequenced from one sample in a study of blood T cells in healthy people across ages. A second PCR of about 7 to 12 cycles used a sample-barcoded 5' primer and a J-beta primer mix. TCRdb independently ran MiXCR on the 5' RACE reads; one entry per CDR3 protein. This sample has around 1.7 million distinct CDR3 sequences, with about 28% found just once. The sequenced sample was blood. The origin of the receptors is a woman aged 25 to 45 in good health.

The table lists this clonotype with a count of one. The chain has TRBV29-1 and TRBJ2-3; 8 bases agree with TRBD2. This CDR3 contains 15 residues. Germline V gives CDR1 SQVTM, CDR2 ANQGSEA. V lost 0 bases, J lost 1 base, and 3 bases stayed unmatched. CDR3 region: CSVEDKTSGTDTQYF. DNA of the CDR3: TGCAGCGTTGAAGATAAGACTAGCGGCACAGATACGCAGTATTTT.

The gene calls are TRBV27 and TRBJ2-7; perhaps D is TRBD1 or TRBD2 (5 bases each). The CDR3 is made up of 15 amino acids. V was shortened by 5 bases and J by 2 bases, with 16 bases between the two germline ends. From germline, CDR1 is MNHEY and CDR2 SMNVEV (reference sequence). Here the CDR3 reads CASSPNRDGAYEQYF. CDR3 sequence (DNA): TGTGCCAGCAGTCCGAACCGGGACGGGGCCTACGAGCAGTACTTC.

This clonotype was seen more than once but under ten times. The V and J genes are TRBV12-3 or TRBV12-4 and TRBJ1-2, with TRBD1 identical over 7 bases. CDR3 length: 13 amino acids. Trimming cost V 3 bases and J 6 bases; bases outside gene matches: 4. The CDR3 DNA follows: TGTGCCAGCAGTTTTAATGACAGGGATGGCTACACCTTC. Amino acid sequence: CASSFNDRDGYTF.

The chain couples TRBV12-3 or TRBV12-4 to TRBJ2-1, with 12 bases that match TRBD2. Unmatched junction bases numbered 4, after V lost 5 bases and J lost 5 bases. CDR3 length equals 15 residues. CDR3 nucleotide sequence: TGTGCCAGCAGTCATACTAGCGGGGGGAACAATGAGCAGTTCTTC. This codes for CASSHTSGGNNEQFF.

This clonotype was seen a handful of times. The rearrangement joins TRBV20-1 to TRBJ2-1; TRBD2 matches 7 bases. Germline V CDR1 and CDR2: DFQATT, SNEGSKA (reference sequence). V was pared by 6 bases and J by 12 bases, with 11 bases of the junction left unmatched. This CDR3 contains 12 residues. Here the CDR3 reads CSAGLAADGQFF. The CDR3 DNA reads as TGCAGTGCCGGTCTAGCGGCGGATGGGCAGTTCTTC.

This clonotype has more than one count but fewer than ten. The chain combines TRBV7-2 with TRBJ2-7, with D perhaps matching TRBD2 (5 bases). The CDR3 consists of 15 residues. CDR1 SGHTA and CDR2 FQGNSA come from the germline V gene. V gave up 4 bases and J gave up 5 bases, with 18 bases separating them. CDR3 nucleotide sequence: TGTGCCAGCAGCTCGGCAGCGTGGACCGGGGACGAGCAGTACTTC. Translating it yields CASSSAAWTGDEQYF. The full variable domain, with the rest looked up from reference TRBV7-2 and TRBJ2-7, is GAGVSQSPSNKVTEKGKDVELRCDPISGHTALYWYRQSLGQGLEFLIYFQGNSAPDKSGLPSDRFSAERTGGSVSTLTIQRTQQEDSAVYLCASSSAAWTGDEQYFGPGTRLTVT.

The gene calls are TRBV20-1 and TRBJ2-3; the match to TRBD2 covers 7 bases. The ends lost 6 bases at V and 5 bases at J; junction bases unmatched: 14. Germline-derived CDR1 and CDR2 are DFQATT and SNEGSKA (reference sequence). The CDR3 covers 15 residues. In DNA, the CDR3 is TGCAGTGCGGGTCATGGCGGGGGATCGGGAGATACGCAGTATTTT. Translated, it gives CSAGHGGGSGDTQYF.

This sequence joins TRBV3-1 and TRBJ1-3; 10 bases align to TRBD1. The trim removed 4 bases at V and 5 bases at J, leaving 2 bases unmatched. There are 14 residues in the CDR3. The germline V gene has CDR1 LGHDT and CDR2 YNNKEL (reference sequence). The CDR3, as DNA: TGTGCCAGCAGCCGGACAGGGGGAAGAAACACCATATATTTT. Encoded protein: CASSRTGGRNTIYF.

This clonotype was seen a few times. The chain recombines TRBV4-3 with TRBJ2-3, with D perhaps TRBD2 (5 bases). In germline, CDR1 is LGHNA, CDR2 YSLEER. The length of the CDR3 is 14 residues. Trimming removed 1 base at V and 4 bases at J, with 9 bases between. In DNA, the CDR3 is TGCGCCAGCAGCCAAGGATTCGGGGCAGATACGCAGTATTTT. Its translation: CASSQGFGADTQYF.

This clonotype has a count of ten or more. CDR3 protein: CASSLMVTNYGYTF. CDR3 DNA sequence: TGCGCCAGCAGCTTAATGGTCACAAACTATGGCTACACCTTC. The chain recombines TRBV5-1 with TRBJ1-2; no clear D gene. The CDR3 is 14 residues long. In germline, CDR1 is SGHRS, CDR2 YFSETQ. V dropped 2 bases and J dropped 2 bases, with 10 bases sitting between them.

The chain joins TRBV7-9 to TRBJ2-5, with unresolved D. Per germline, CDR1 SEHNR and CDR2 FQNEAQ (reference sequence). V was clipped by 3 bases and J by 11 bases, with 22 bases between them. This CDR3 has 15 residues. The CDR3 here is CASSLGSRIRNEQYF. The DNA for the CDR3 is TGTGCCAGCAGCTTGGGTAGCCGCATACGTAATGAGCAGTACTTC.

As concerns this clonotype: At one of its ends the junction is not consistent with the germline gene, which may arise from a read error. The rearrangement links TRBV12-3 or TRBV12-4 to TRBJ2-3; D may be TRBD2 (5 bases). The length of the CDR3 is 13 residues. The CDR3 DNA reads TGTGCCAGCGCCAGCCGGGGAGCAGATGCGCAGTATTTT. Translating it yields CASASRGADAQYF.

This clonotype has a handful of counts. The chain has TRBV5-1 and TRBJ2-5; no reliable D call. V was pared by 4 bases and J by 3 bases, with 16 bases between. This CDR3 comprises 15 residues. CDR1 is SGHRS, CDR2 YFSETQ, per germline. The CDR3: CASSPTRLEEETQYF. CDR3 DNA sequence: TGCGCCAGCAGCCCGACGCGACTGGAAGAAGAGACCCAGTACTTC.

This chain connects TRBV2 to TRBJ1-2; maybe TRBD1 (5 bases). The V gene's germline CDR1 is SNHLY and CDR2 FYNNEI. This CDR3 has 13 residues. V was shortened by 5 bases and J by 5 bases, with 12 bases between the two germline ends. CDR3 bases: TGTGCCAGCAGTAACGACAGAAAGTATGGCTACACCTTC. Translated: CASSNDRKYGYTF.

The genes are TRBV12-3 or TRBV12-4 and TRBJ1-2, with TRBD1 as a possible D gene (5 bases). The CDR3 length is 14 residues. V was clipped by 4 bases and J by 5 bases, with 14 bases between them. CDR3 bases: TGTGCCAGCAGTTCGGGGCCAAGGCTGTATGGCTACACCTTC. It encodes CASSSGPRLYGYTF.

The rearrangement uses TRBV5-1 and TRBJ1-2; 9 bases align to TRBD1. This CDR3 is built from 15 residues. V shed 0 bases and J 6 bases; nucleotides not matched to a gene: 6. Germline V CDR1 and CDR2: SGHRS, YFSETQ. The CDR3 DNA is TGCGCCAGCAGCTTGGTGGAACAGGGGGCGGATGGCTACACCTTC. It translates to CASSLVEQGADGYTF. Combining the CDR3 with reference TRBV5-1 and TRBJ1-2 gives the whole variable domain KAGVTQTPRYLIKTRGQQVTLSCSPISGHRSVSWYQQTPGQGLQFLFEYFSETQRNKGNFPGRFSGRQFSNSRSEMNVSTLELGDSALYLCASSLVEQGADGYTFGSGTRLTVV.

The sample holds a few counts of this clonotype. V usage is TRBV12-3 or TRBV12-4 and J usage is TRBJ1-5; no clear D gene. Trimming removed 3 bases at V and 5 bases at J, with 11 bases between. This CDR3 contains 14 residues. The CDR3 sequence: CASSLFGVDQPQHF. CDR3 nucleotides: TGTGCCAGCAGTTTGTTCGGAGTGGATCAGCCCCAGCATTTT.